A single sample gave rise to the 23 T cell receptor beta chains below, sequenced in a study of shared clonotypes between healthy human individuals. Data came from immunoSEQ multiplex PCR; TCRdb stores just in-frame clones and leaves some out. Among roughly 1,000,000 clones listed, 75% to 85% were seen once. Sequencing input: memory CD4+ T cells from PBMCs. As to subset: CD45RA-negative fraction. These receptors all come from a man between 18 and 29 years old in good health. Some clones in this sample may be carry-over from other donors' samples.

The rearrangement links TRBV9 to TRBJ1-6; 7 positions agree with TRBD1. The CDR3 covers 15 residues. The J segment lost 5 bases and the V segment lost 3 bases, leaving 5 bases of the junction unmatched. Germline CDR1 is SGDLS and CDR2 is YYNGEE. DNA for the CDR3: TGTGCCAGCAGCGGACCCGGGACAGATAATTCACCCCTCCACTTT. As protein: CASSGPGTDNSPLHF.

The CDR3 DNA is TGTGCCAGCAGCCCGGCGAGCCTCGGGCAGCAGTTCTTC. Translation: CASSPASLGQQFF. J is TRBJ2-1 and V is TRBV7-7; D unclear. The CDR3 runs 13 residues. Trimming left V 5 bases short and J 11 bases short, with 16 bases between. Germline values: CDR1 SSHAT, CDR2 FNYEAQ (reference sequence). Full variable domain (remainder filled in from reference TRBV7-7 and TRBJ2-1): GAGVSQSPRYKVTKRGQDVTLRCDPISSHATLYWYQQALGQGPEFLTYFNYEAQPDKSGLPSDRFSAERPEGSISTLTIQRTEQRDSAMYRCASSPASLGQQFFGPGTRLTVL.

V and J are TRBV5-4 and TRBJ2-1; D is unresolved. The CDR3 totals 11 residues. In germline, CDR1 is SGHNT, CDR2 YYREEE (reference sequence). Trimming cost V 3 bases and J 8 bases, with 6 bases left between them. This CDR3 is CASSSRYEQFF. The CDR3 DNA follows: TGTGCCAGCAGCTCCCGGTATGAGCAGTTCTTC.

This rearrangement joins TRBV28 to TRBJ2-1; no firm D call. V gave up 6 bases and J gave up 7 bases, with 7 bases separating them. CDR1 is MDHEN, CDR2 SYDVKM, per germline. CDR3 length: 11 residues. CDR3 DNA: TGTGCCAGCAGAGCACCTAATGAGCAGTTCTTC. It encodes CASRAPNEQFF.

The chain links TRBV5-1 to TRBJ2-1; TRBD2 agrees at 13 bases. V shed 3 bases and J 6 bases; nucleotides not matched to a gene: 3. The CDR3 is 15 amino acids. Germline assignment: CDR1 SGHRS and CDR2 YFSETQ. The CDR3 DNA follows: TGCGCCAGCAGCTGGGGGACTAGCGGGGTCAATGAGCAGTTCTTC. It codes for CASSWGTSGVNEQFF.

The rearrangement joins TRBV30 to TRBJ1-5; a weak D match, TRBD1 (5 bases). The CDR3 spans 14 residues. Germline CDR1 is GTSNPN and CDR2 is SVGIG (reference sequence). V lost 1 base and J lost 6, with 13 bases in between. The CDR3 DNA follows: TGTGCCTGGAGTGGGGTAACTAGGGGTCAGCCCCAGCATTTT. The encoded protein is CAWSGVTRGQPQHF.

The chain couples TRBV5-1 to TRBJ2-5, with D uncertain. The CDR3 is 11 amino acids. Germline V gene sequence: CDR1 SGHRS, CDR2 YFSETQ. V was trimmed by 6 bases and J by 5 bases, leaving 8 bases between them. The CDR3 DNA is TGCGCCAGCACCCTCGGCGAGACCCAGTACTTC. Its translation is CASTLGETQYF.

V usage is TRBV5-1 and J usage is TRBJ2-4, with D possibly called TRBD1 or TRBD2 (6 bases each). Germline-derived CDR1 and CDR2 are SGHRS and YFSETQ. Trimming left V 3 bases short and J 6 bases short, with 10 bases between. The CDR3 runs 13 residues. The chain's CDR3 is CASSSGGSNIQYF. The CDR3 DNA reads TGCGCCAGCAGCTCCGGGGGCTCAAACATTCAGTACTTC.

The gene calls are TRBV6-5 and TRBJ2-2; D unresolved. CDR1 and CDR2 from the germline V gene are MNHEY and SVGAGI. V gave up 9 bases and J gave up 5 bases, with 7 bases separating them. The CDR3 has 11 residues. The CDR3, as DNA: TGTGCCAGTGGAATGACCGGGGAGCTGTTTTTT. Protein product: CASGMTGELFF.

The gene calls are TRBV27 and TRBJ1-3; 7 nucleotides match TRBD1. The CDR3 extends over 14 amino acids. V lost 6 bases to trimming and J lost 3 bases; unmatched junction nucleotides: 5. Germline V gene sequence: CDR1 MNHEY, CDR2 SMNVEV (reference sequence). The CDR3 region is CASRTSGGGNTIYF. The CDR3 DNA is TGTGCCAGCAGGACGTCAGGGGGTGGAAACACCATATATTTT.

This rearrangement joins TRBV6-1 to TRBJ2-5; D ambiguous. The germline V and J ends were trimmed by 4 bases and 5 bases, with 8 bases remaining between them. The germline CDR1 and CDR2 sequences are MNHNS and SASEGT. This CDR3 is built from 12 residues. CDR3 residues: CASSALFETQYF. The CDR3 DNA reads TGTGCCAGCAGTGCCCTCTTTGAGACCCAGTACTTC.

This chain joins TRBV7-3 and TRBJ2-1; D perhaps matches TRBD2 (6 bases). This CDR3 region has 15 residues. The germline V gene encodes CDR1 SGHTA and CDR2 FQGTGA. V was pared by 5 bases and J by 3 bases, with 14 bases between. The CDR3 DNA reads TGTGCCAGCAGCAGGGAGGTTGCAGACTACAATGAGCAGTTCTTC. This codes for CASSREVADYNEQFF.

Details on this clone: Additional DNA sequences in this sample encode the identical CDR3. This chain uses TRBV18 with TRBJ1-1, with 9 bases that match TRBD1. The CDR3 length is 15 residues. Germline lookup yields CDR1 KGHSH and CDR2 LQKENI. Losses at the gene ends were 0 bases for V and 1 base for J; bases not matched to a gene: 0. The CDR3 DNA is TGTGCCAGCTCACCACCGACAGGGGGGAACACTGAAGCTTTCTTT. Amino acid sequence: CASSPPTGGNTEAFF.

This chain uses TRBV28 with TRBJ1-1, with no clear D. Looked up from germline, CDR1 is MDHEN and CDR2 is SYDVKM. The CDR3 sequence is 14 residues long. V was trimmed by 4 bases and J by 0 bases, leaving 9 bases between them. CDR3 sequence reads: CASSSRTVNTEAFF. DNA for the CDR3: TGTGCCAGCAGTTCGAGGACGGTGAACACTGAAGCTTTCTTT. The full variable domain, rest sourced from reference TRBV28 and TRBJ1-1, is DVKVTQSSRYLVKRTGEKVFLECVQDMDHENMFWYRQDPGLGLRLIYFSYDVKMKEKGDIPEGYSVSREKKERFSLILESASTNQTSMYLCASSSRTVNTEAFFGQGTRLTVV.

The chain is built from TRBV4-1 and TRBJ2-7; tentatively, D is TRBD2 (5 bases). The V end was cut by 1 base, the J end by 5 bases, with 18 bases between. Per the germline V gene, CDR1 is MGHRA and CDR2 is YSYEKL. There are 16 residues in the CDR3. In nucleotides, the CDR3 is TGCGCCAGCAGCCAAGGGCCGGGAAAGGGTAGCGACGAGCAGTACTTC. Its translation: CASSQGPGKGSDEQYF.

This clone has a handful of counts. The chain couples TRBV27 to TRBJ1-2; D is undetermined. The V end lost 3 bases, the J end lost 4 bases, and 12 bases lay between the germline ends. Germline CDR1 reads MNHEY; CDR2 reads SMNVEV (reference sequence). The CDR3 length is 14 residues. The CDR3 loop reads CASSLNGQTYGYTF. DNA for the CDR3: TGTGCCAGCAGTTTGAATGGGCAAACCTATGGCTACACCTTC.

Concerning this clone itself: A read error is possible here, since a much larger clone lies one base away. This rearrangement joins TRBV13 to TRBJ2-1, with 14 bases aligning to TRBD2. This CDR3 has 15 residues. Germline values: CDR1 PRHDT, CDR2 FYEKMQ (reference sequence). With 5 bases clipped from V and 3 bases from J, the junction kept 0 bases outside the gene matches. CDR3 loop: CASSGLAGGYNEQFF. In DNA form, the CDR3 reads TGTGCCAGCAGCGGACTAGCGGGAGGCTACAATGAGCAGTTCTTC.

The chain uses TRBV4-2 and TRBJ2-1; tentative D call: TRBD2 (6 bases). Trimming removed 4 bases from V and 0 bases from J, with 19 bases in between. Germline CDR1 reads LGHNA; CDR2 reads YNFKEQ. The CDR3 is 18 residues long. The CDR3 sequence is CASSPLASKPSSYNEQFF. The DNA for the CDR3 is TGTGCCAGCAGCCCCCTAGCGTCTAAACCCAGCTCCTACAATGAGCAGTTCTTC.

This clone was seen a few times. The sample contains more than one DNA sequence encoding this CDR3. The V gene is TRBV5-4, the J gene TRBJ2-6; perhaps TRBD1 as D (6 bases). Germline V gene data show CDR1 as SGHNT and CDR2 as YYREEE (reference sequence). Trimming removed 4 bases from V and 0 bases from J, with 8 bases in between. The CDR3 runs 15 residues. CDR3 DNA sequence: TGTGCCAGCAGCCCAGGGGTCTCTGGGGCCAACGTCCTGACTTTC. Its translation is CASSPGVSGANVLTF.

In its sample, this clone was seen many times. The CDR3 spells CASSINRGTEAFF. For the CDR3, the DNA is TGTGCCAGTAGTATAAACAGGGGCACTGAAGCTTTCTTT. The J gene is TRBJ1-1, the V gene TRBV19, with 7 bases lining up with TRBD1. Germline lookup yields CDR1 LNHDA and CDR2 SQIVND (reference sequence). The V gene end was trimmed by 2 bases and the J gene end by 4 bases; junction bases not matched to a gene: 1. The CDR3 is 13 amino acids. The whole variable domain, filled in from reference TRBV19 and TRBJ1-1, reads DGGITQSPKYLFRKEGQNVTLSCEQNLNHDAMYWYRQDPGQGLRLIYYSQIVNDFQKGDIAEGYSVSREKKESFPLTVTSAQKNPTAFYLCASSINRGTEAFFGQGTRLTVV.

The V gene is TRBV29-1, the J gene TRBJ2-3, with D hard to call. CDR1 and CDR2 (germline): SQVTM, ANQGSEA. With 0 bases removed from V and 5 bases from J, the gap between germline ends came to 9 bases. The CDR3 totals 13 residues. The CDR3 sequence is CSVEELMRDTQYF. The DNA of the CDR3 is TGCAGCGTTGAAGAATTGATGCGAGATACGCAGTATTTT.

The V gene is TRBV6-6, the J gene TRBJ2-5; tentative D call: TRBD2 (6 bases). The J call may be wrong; the DNA end is better matched by TRBJ2-7. There are 14 residues in the CDR3. The germline CDR1 and CDR2 sequences are MNHNY and SVGAGI (reference sequence). This CDR3 is CASSPGDWNYEQYF. The CDR3 nucleotides read TGTGCCAGCAGTCCCGGGGACTGGAACTACGAGCAGTACTTC.

This clone was detected many times. The rearrangement links TRBV28 to TRBJ2-7; D gene ambiguous. The V and J ends lost 6 bases and 6 bases respectively, with 21 bases between them. The CDR3 is 15 residues long. CDR1 is MDHEN and CDR2 is SYDVKM in the germline V gene. Here the CDR3 DNA reads TGTGCCAGCAGCCCTGCTTGGGCAGCGCTCGGCGAGCAGTACTTC. Translated: CASSPAWAALGEQYF.